Detailed here is one TCR beta chain. What it binds is not known. This record belongs to a study of OX40 agonist ivuxolimab in advanced cancers. About the research overall: Patients received ivuxolimab, an agonistic anti-OX40 (CD134) antibody.

Sequencing used immunoSEQ multiplex PCR; TCRdb keeps in-frame clones, though not all of them. The sample includes over 35,000 clones, around 83% of them seen just once. The J segment lost 4 bases and the V segment lost 3 bases, leaving 2 bases of the junction unmatched. Per germline, CDR1 LNHDA and CDR2 SQIVND (reference sequence). The CDR3 extends over 14 amino acids. General observations from the study: Among the lowest peripheral clonal expansion occurred in 0.1-3.0 mg/kg partial responders. The work left the antigen specificity of expanded peripheral T cells undetermined.

V gene TRBV19 combines with J gene TRBJ2-2, with 7 bases lining up with TRBD1. The sequence came from an adult with an advanced solid tumor such as melanoma, head and neck, liver or kidney cancer. This sample comprised CD4+ or CD8+ T cells sorted from blood, obtained in a trial of the OX40 agonist ivuxolimab. CDR3 sequence reads: CASSMGTATGELFF. CDR3 DNA: TGTGCCAGTAGTATGGGGACAGCCACCGGGGAGCTGTTTTTT.